This T cell receptor (beta chain) was profiled in a study of T cells in Graves' hyperthyroidism and ophthalmopathy. The CDR3 is 15 residues long. The V gene's germline CDR1 is MGHDK and CDR2 SYGVNS. It was RNA transcripts that yielded the amplified TCR beta CDR3 regions. The primer set for the first-round RT-PCR of the TCR CDR3 was HTBI. Each CDR3 protein is one row after TCRdb ran MiXCR on the multiplex PCR reads. This table has about 560,000 distinct CDR3 sequences, around 45% appearing once. Uncontrolled infection, other autoimmune disease, pregnancy or lactation led to exclusion. This TCR was sampled from a woman aged 18-29 years with Graves' hyperthyroidism. Sequencing used peripheral blood or thyroid tissue (not recorded which). The genes are TRBV25-1 and TRBJ1-4; 8 nucleotides agree with TRBD1. The CDR3 here is CARDVRDRYTEKLFF. CDR3 nucleotide sequence: TGTGCTAGAGACGTCCGGGACAGGTATACTGAAAAACTGTTTTTT.